This T cell receptor beta chain was recorded in a study of cytomegalovirus exposure and HLA in healthy donors. Germline V gene data show CDR1 as MDHEN and CDR2 as SYDVKM. After removal of 2 bases from V and 4 bases from J, the junction contained 6 bases not matched to a gene. CDR3 length: 15 residues. PCR primers comprised 60 Vbeta and 13 Jbeta primers. Profiled with immunoSEQ multiplex PCR; TCRdb holds only in-frame clones, not every one. The table records tens of thousands of clones, less than 75% of them present only once. The chain employs TRBV28 and TRBJ2-7; 9 nucleotides line up with TRBD2. Sequenced: PBMCs. The receptor comes from a man aged 25 to 45 in good health and CMV-seropositive. The CDR3 loop reads CASSLGSGSSYEQYF. The CDR3 DNA is TGTGCCAGCAGTTTAGGTAGCGGGAGTTCATACGAGCAGTACTTC.